A single sample is the source of the 8 T cell receptor beta chains below, sequenced in a study of T cells in Graves' hyperthyroidism and ophthalmopathy. Amplified TCR beta CDR3 regions came from RNA transcripts. First-round RT-PCR of the TCR CDR3 relied on the HTBI primer set. TCRdb used MiXCR to reprocess the multiplex PCR reads, holding one entry per CDR3 protein. The profile shows 300,000 to 400,000 distinct CDR3 sequences, approximately 22% of them singletons. Sequencing was carried out using blood. These TCRs come from a woman between 50 and 59 years old with Graves' hyperthyroidism.

This clonotype came up many times. The chain is built from TRBV28 and TRBJ2-7; possibly TRBD2 for D (6 bases). The V gene's germline CDR1 is MDHEN and CDR2 SYDVKM. V shed 4 bases and J shed 4 bases, with 14 bases lying between them. The CDR3 totals 14 residues. CDR3 in amino acids: CASSSGSLLYEQYF. For the CDR3, the DNA is TGTGCCAGCAGTTCCGGGAGTCTCCTTTACGAGCAGTACTTC.

Many counts were recorded for this clonotype. A junction boundary mismatches the germline segment, possibly from a read error. The genes are TRBV29-1 and TRBJ2-7; 8 nucleotides line up with TRBD1. The germline V gene encodes CDR1 SQVTM and CDR2 ANQGSEA. The CDR3 spans 14 residues. The CDR3 spells CSAEAPDRDDEQYF. The CDR3 nucleotides are TGCAGCGCTGAAGCCCCGGACAGGGATGACGAGCAGTACTTC.

This clonotype showed up just a few times. This chain uses TRBV11-2 with TRBJ2-7, with 11 bases fitting TRBD2. CDR3 length equals 17 residues. V trimming: 4 bases; J trimming: 1 base; junction bases outside the gene matches: 9. Germline V gene data show CDR1 as SGHAT and CDR2 as FQNNGV. CDR3 bases: TGTGCCAGCAGCTCCCTCCGGTTAGCGGGAGGGTCCTACGAGCAGTACTTC. This translates into CASSSLRLAGGSYEQYF.

This clonotype was seen at least ten times. The chain is built from TRBV7-9 and TRBJ2-3, with D possibly matching TRBD2 (5 bases). The CDR3 runs 18 residues. Germline values: CDR1 SEHNR, CDR2 FQNEAQ (reference sequence). Trimming took 1 base from V and 2 from J, leaving 19 bases between them. The CDR3 here is CASSLDYLLGVDTDTQYF. The CDR3 DNA reads as TGTGCCAGCAGCTTAGACTACCTCTTGGGAGTAGACACAGATACGCAGTATTTT.

This rearrangement joins TRBV4-2 to TRBJ2-2; a weak D match, TRBD2 (6 bases). V lost 0 bases and J 0 bases, leaving 8 bases between the germline ends. Germline loops: CDR1 LGHNA, CDR2 YNFKEQ. The CDR3 runs 16 residues. The CDR3 loop reads CASSQDGGTNTGELFF. CDR3 DNA: TGTGCCAGCAGCCAAGACGGGGGAACGAACACCGGGGAGCTGTTTTTT.

J is TRBJ1-2 and V is TRBV7-9; 8 bases agree with TRBD1. CDR3 length: 13 residues. After removal of 5 bases from V and 4 bases from J, the junction contained 3 bases not matched to a gene. Germline CDR1 reads SEHNR; CDR2 reads FQNEAQ (reference sequence). CDR3 nucleotides: TGTGCCAGCAGCGGACAGGGATTCTATGGCTACACCTTC. Translation gives CASSGQGFYGYTF. Using reference TRBV7-9 and TRBJ1-2 for the parts outside the CDR3, the full variable domain is DTGVSQNPRHKITKRGQNVTFRCDPISEHNRLYWYRQTLGQGPEFLTYFQNEAQLEKSRLLSDRFSAERPKGSFSTLEIQRTEQGDSAMYLCASSGQGFYGYTFGSGTRLTVV.

This clonotype was observed many times. The chain recombines TRBV2 with TRBJ2-7; 7 nucleotides align to TRBD1. CDR1 and CDR2 from the germline V gene are SNHLY and FYNNEI. V was clipped by 2 bases and J by 1 base; unmatched bases: 5. The CDR3 length is 15 residues. CDR3: CASSEPTGISYEQYF. CDR3 coding DNA: TGTGCCAGCAGTGAACCGACAGGGATTTCCTACGAGCAGTACTTC. The full variable domain, its missing parts supplied by reference TRBV2 and TRBJ2-7, is EPEVTQTPSHQVTQMGQEVILRCVPISNHLYFYWYRQILGQKVEFLVSFYNNEISEKSEIFDDQFSVERPDGSNFTLKIRSTKLEDSAMYFCASSEPTGISYEQYFGPGTRLTVT.

This clonotype appeared many times. This rearrangement joins TRBV9 to TRBJ2-7, with TRBD2 identical over 14 bases. After removal of 0 bases from V and 6 bases from J, the junction contained 8 bases not matched to a gene. The CDR3 consists of 17 residues. Per the germline V gene, CDR1 is SGDLS and CDR2 is YYNGEE. The CDR3 DNA is TGTGCCAGCAGCGTAGCTACCGGGACTAGCGGGAGAGGCGAGCAGTACTTC. As protein: CASSVATGTSGRGEQYF. Combining the CDR3 with reference TRBV9 and TRBJ2-7 gives the whole variable domain DSGVTQTPKHLITATGQRVTLRCSPRSGDLSVYWYQQSLDQGLQFLIQYYNGEERAKGNILERFSAQQFPDLHSELNLSSLELGDSALYFCASSVATGTSGRGEQYFGPGTRLTVT.